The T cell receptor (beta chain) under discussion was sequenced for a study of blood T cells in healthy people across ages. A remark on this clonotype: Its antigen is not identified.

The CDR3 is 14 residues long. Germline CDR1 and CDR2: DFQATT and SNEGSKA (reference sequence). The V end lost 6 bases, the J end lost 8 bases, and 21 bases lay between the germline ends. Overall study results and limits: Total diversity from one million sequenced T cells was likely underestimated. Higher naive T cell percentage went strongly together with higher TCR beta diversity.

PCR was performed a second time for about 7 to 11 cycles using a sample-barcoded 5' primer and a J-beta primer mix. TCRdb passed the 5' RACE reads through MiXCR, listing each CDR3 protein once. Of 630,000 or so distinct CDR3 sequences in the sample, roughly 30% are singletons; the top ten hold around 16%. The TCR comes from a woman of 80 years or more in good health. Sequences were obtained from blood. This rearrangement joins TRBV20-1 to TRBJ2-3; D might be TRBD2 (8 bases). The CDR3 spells CSASLREGAGTQYF. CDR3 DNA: TGCAGTGCCAGCCTACGGGAGGGGGCCGGTACGCAGTATTTT.